The sequence of this T cell receptor beta chain was determined in a study of blood T cells in healthy people across ages. Study background: For every two T cells, template switching captured about one barcoded beta molecule.

In regard to this clonotype: The antigen is undetermined.

Study-level points and caveats: Unknown CMV status may confound age-related changes in expanded clones.

Trimming took 5 bases from V and 6 from J, leaving 14 bases between them. CDR3 length: 13 residues. The germline gives CDR1 SGHVS, CDR2 FNYEAQ. Alongside a J-beta primer mix, a sample-barcoded 5' primer served in a second PCR lasting about 7 to 12 cycles. Each of the samples gave a minimum of 3 million paired-end reads that contained CDR3. TCRdb redid the calling of the 5' RACE reads with MiXCR, one entry per CDR3 protein. The table lists 1.2 million to 1.5 million distinct CDR3 sequences, approximately 38% of them singletons. Donor samples were obtained from healthy Caucasian individuals from Russia, aged about 6 to 90.

Sequenced: blood. This receptor was identified in a woman between 18 and 29 years old in good health. The chain carries TRBV7-6 and TRBJ2-7, with D tentatively TRBD1 (7 bases). CDR3: CASSPTQGGEQYF. In nucleotides, the CDR3 is TGTGCCAGCAGCCCCACCCAGGGGGGCGAGCAGTACTTC.